This T cell receptor beta chain came from a study of cytomegalovirus exposure and HLA in healthy donors. In this sample, this clone turned up once. Per germline, CDR1 SGHRS and CDR2 YFSETQ. The CDR3 has 14 amino acids. V lost 6 bases, J lost 2 bases, and 14 bases lay in between. Profiled with immunoSEQ multiplex PCR; TCRdb holds only in-frame clones, not every one. The sample shows about 50,000 clones, 93% of them seen only once. The receptor's source is a woman aged 18 to 35 in good health and CMV-seropositive. V and J are TRBV5-1 and TRBJ2-5; D uncertain. The sample was PBMCs. CDR3 protein: CASTMLVGQETQYF. The CDR3 nucleotides are TGCGCCAGCACAATGCTAGTAGGTCAAGAGACCCAGTACTTC.